This T cell receptor beta chain appears in the sequencing data of a study of cytomegalovirus exposure and HLA in healthy donors. Study-level points and caveats: Across donors, most TCRs were seen rarely, yet some public ones were widespread. Most TCR beta V segments were productive about 90% or about 30% of the time in an earlier analysis.

Both 60 Vbeta primers and 13 Jbeta primers went into the PCR. TCRdb's copy holds only in-frame clones and misses some; the assay was immunoSEQ multiplex PCR. The repertoire holds 100,000 to 150,000 clones, with approximately 74% as singletons. For this clone: Its antigen is still unknown.

Donors showed nominal health when sampled, although they likely had unrecorded immune exposures. Trimming left V 4 bases short and J 2 bases short, with 16 bases between. This CDR3 has 15 amino acids. Germline assignment: CDR1 SGHRS and CDR2 YFSETQ. The TCR comes from a male donor in good health and CMV-seronegative. The sample taken for sequencing was PBMCs. The chain combines TRBV5-1 with TRBJ2-7; D is perhaps TRBD2 (6 bases). CDR3 DNA: TGCGCCAGCAGCCCGGCGGGGCAATTAGCCTACGAGCAGTACTTC. Translating gives CASSPAGQLAYEQYF. Full variable domain (rest looked up from reference TRBV5-1 and TRBJ2-7): KAGVTQTPRYLIKTRGQQVTLSCSPISGHRSVSWYQQTPGQGLQFLFEYFSETQRNKGNFPGRFSGRQFSNSRSEMNVSTLELGDSALYLCASSPAGQLAYEQYFGPGTRLTVT.